This note documents a single T cell receptor beta chain sequence. Its antigen specificity is not known. Within one base of it there is no much larger clone, and no base qualities were kept. The germline V gene supplies CDR1 LGHNA and CDR2 YSLEER. The trim is 4 bases for V and 9 bases for J, with a gap of 19 bases between the germline ends. The CDR3, from cysteine to phenylalanine, totals 15 residues. CDR3 DNA only is kept here, 45 bases in frame from base 1. The sample comes from a study of T cell responses to AZD1222 COVID-19 vaccine (dated by TCRdb to about 2021). Background for the entire study: Because spike-specific TCR depth and breadth did not differ between the two schedules, AZD1222 recipients who got a second dose at roughly 4 weeks were pooled with those who got a second dose at roughly 12 weeks. TCR sequencing covered some 240 trial participants: 207 given two doses of AZD1222 and approximately 25 given two doses of MenACWY control vaccine. Enrollment into the trials was organized by age into subgroups of 18-55, 56-69 and 70-plus years, and those subgroups contained roughly 150, 30 and 60 TCR-sequenced participants, respectively.

The label giving this sample's time point can be read as: baseline before first vaccination. Samples from vaccinated people were obtained from the UK trials COV001 and COV002, which included a single-blind randomized controlled phase 2/3 trial of AZD1222 (ChAdOx1 nCoV-19) in healthy adults. Trial participant PBMC samples were collected at day 0 and day 28 after the second dose for TCRbeta chain sequencing. Broad study findings and their caveats: Because no samples from the day 14 peak response were available, repertoires could be characterized only after the peak T cell response. Vaccine-associated CD4 TCRs spanned the whole spike protein, with dominant responses in regions 160-218 and 743-854. Conclusions about previously exposed vaccinees are limited, since just five or six AZD1222 recipients were seropositive for SARS-CoV-2 at baseline. Participants were mostly white British and included more females than males, and it was suggested by the authors that clonal diversity may have been underestimated. Nearly half of unique spike-specific TCRs reportedly recognized epitopes outside regions mutated in the B.1.351 and B.1.1.7 variants. After two AZD1222 doses, spike-specific TCR breadth and depth were significantly higher than at day 0 and than in MenACWY recipients. The 56-69-year group was small, and its depth increase did not reach significance, likely because of low power.

The CDR3 regions of human TCRbeta chains were subjected to immunosequencing. The original methods were these. TCRs in the repertoires were matched against a reference library of SARS-CoV-2-specific TCRs that had been generated with the MIRA antigen-specificity platform. Breadth meant the fraction of unique TCRs that were SARS-CoV-2-associated, whereas depth meant the fraction of total T cells that were SARS-CoV-2-associated. Using the MIRA data, every spike-specific TCR was mapped to the spike region that the TCR reacted to and assigned to either a CD4 or a CD8 class. Log10-transformed breadth and depth values were compared by one-way ANOVA with Sidak's multiple comparisons tests. Drawn from immuneACCESS, this table holds only the in-frame rearrangements with V and J called that TCRdb kept. Clones are partly lost; checked studies trace under half to an unresolved V gene and leave the rest unexplained. The V and J calls and clone size come from that table; D and trimming were worked out from the DNA. The sample includes fewer than 120,000 clones, with around 81% observed a single time. Approximately 5% of the sample belongs to the ten largest clones.

The receptor was isolated from an adult in good health. Recombination joined TRBV4-3 with TRBJ2-1; there is no confident call for the D gene. The sample here was peripheral blood, taken on day 0 of AZD1222 vaccination. The sequenced DNA is TGCGCCAGCAGCCCCGACCGACCCGGCAAGGGTGAGCAGTTCTTC. Translated, it gives CASSPDRPGKGEQFF.